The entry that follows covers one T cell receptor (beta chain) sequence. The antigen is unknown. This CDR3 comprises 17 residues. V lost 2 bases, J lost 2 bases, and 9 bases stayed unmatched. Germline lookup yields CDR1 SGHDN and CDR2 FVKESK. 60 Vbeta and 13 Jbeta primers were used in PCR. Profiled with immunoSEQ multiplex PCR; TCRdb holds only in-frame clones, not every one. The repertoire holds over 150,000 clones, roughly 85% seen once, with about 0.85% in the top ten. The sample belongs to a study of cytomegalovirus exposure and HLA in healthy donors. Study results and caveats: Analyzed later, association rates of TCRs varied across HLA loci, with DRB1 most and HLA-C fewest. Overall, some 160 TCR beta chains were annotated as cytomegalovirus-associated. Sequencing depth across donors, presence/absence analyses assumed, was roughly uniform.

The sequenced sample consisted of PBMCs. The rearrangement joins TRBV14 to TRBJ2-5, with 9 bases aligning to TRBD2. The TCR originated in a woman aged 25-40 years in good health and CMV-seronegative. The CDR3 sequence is CASSQYGAGGPQETQYF. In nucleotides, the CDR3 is TGTGCCAGCAGCCAATATGGGGCGGGAGGGCCGCAAGAGACCCAGTACTTC.